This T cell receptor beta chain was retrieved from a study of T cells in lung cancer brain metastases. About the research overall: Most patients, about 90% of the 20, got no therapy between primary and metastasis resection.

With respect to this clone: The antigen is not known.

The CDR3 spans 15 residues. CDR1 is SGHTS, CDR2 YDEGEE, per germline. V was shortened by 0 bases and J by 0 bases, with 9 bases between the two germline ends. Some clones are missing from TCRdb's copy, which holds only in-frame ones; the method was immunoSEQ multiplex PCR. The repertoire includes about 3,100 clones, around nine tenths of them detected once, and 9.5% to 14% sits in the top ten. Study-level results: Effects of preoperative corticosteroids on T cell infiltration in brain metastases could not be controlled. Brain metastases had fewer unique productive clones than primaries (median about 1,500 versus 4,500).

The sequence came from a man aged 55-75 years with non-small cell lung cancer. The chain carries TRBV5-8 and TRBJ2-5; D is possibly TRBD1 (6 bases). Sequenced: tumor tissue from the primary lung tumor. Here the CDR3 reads CASSLGGTHQETQYF. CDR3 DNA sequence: TGTGCCAGCAGCTTGGGGGGGACACACCAAGAGACCCAGTACTTC. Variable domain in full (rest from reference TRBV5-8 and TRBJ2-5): EAGVTQSPTHLIKTRGQQATLRCSPISGHTSVYWYQQALGLGLQFLLWYDEGEERNRGNFPPRFSGRQFPNYSSELNVNALELEDSALYLCASSLGGTHQETQYFGPGTRLLVL.